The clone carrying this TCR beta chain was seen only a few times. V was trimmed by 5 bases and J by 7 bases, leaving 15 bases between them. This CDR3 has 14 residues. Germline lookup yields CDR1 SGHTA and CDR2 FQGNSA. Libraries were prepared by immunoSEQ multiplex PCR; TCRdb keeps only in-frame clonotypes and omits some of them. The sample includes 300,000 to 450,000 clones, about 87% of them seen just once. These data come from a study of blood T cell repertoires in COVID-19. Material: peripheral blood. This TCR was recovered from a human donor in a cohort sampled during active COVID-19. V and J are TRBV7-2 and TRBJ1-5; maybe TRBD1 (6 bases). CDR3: CASSQGRGGQPQHF. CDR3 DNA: TGTGCCAGCAGCCAGGGGAGGGGAGGGCAGCCCCAGCATTTT.